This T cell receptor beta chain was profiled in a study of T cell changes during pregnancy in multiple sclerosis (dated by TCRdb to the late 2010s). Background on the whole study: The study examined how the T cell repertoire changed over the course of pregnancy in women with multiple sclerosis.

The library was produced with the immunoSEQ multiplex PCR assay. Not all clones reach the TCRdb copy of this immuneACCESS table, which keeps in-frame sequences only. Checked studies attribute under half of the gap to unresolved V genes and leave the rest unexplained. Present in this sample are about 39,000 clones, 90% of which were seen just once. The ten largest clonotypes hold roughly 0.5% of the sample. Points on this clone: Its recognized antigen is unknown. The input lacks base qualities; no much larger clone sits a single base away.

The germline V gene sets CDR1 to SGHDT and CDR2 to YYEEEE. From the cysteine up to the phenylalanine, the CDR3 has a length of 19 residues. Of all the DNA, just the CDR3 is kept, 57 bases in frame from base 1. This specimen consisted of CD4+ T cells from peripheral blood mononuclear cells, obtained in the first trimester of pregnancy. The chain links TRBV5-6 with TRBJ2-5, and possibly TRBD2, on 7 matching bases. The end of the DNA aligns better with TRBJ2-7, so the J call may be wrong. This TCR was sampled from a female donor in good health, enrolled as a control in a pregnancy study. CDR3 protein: CASTLSPMTTGGRAYEQYF. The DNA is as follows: TGTGCCAGCACCCTAAGCCCGATGACCACGGGGGGCAGGGCCTACGAGCAGTACTTC.